The clone carrying this TCR beta chain was counted once. The antigen is unknown. CDR1 SGHTA and CDR2 FQGNSA come from the germline V gene. The trim removed 1 base at V and 5 bases at J, leaving 7 bases unmatched. The CDR3 runs 17 residues. Sample treatment: about 20 received Ad26.COV2.S at low or high dose, single or two shots; about 5 received placebo; per-sample allocation not given. Samples analyzed were those drawn on day 63 after the first vaccine or placebo injection. This specimen comes from a study of Ad26.COV2.S vaccination and SARS-CoV-2 variants. Study-wide context: This donor came from the COV1001 trial of Ad26.COV2.S. The study's findings and limits: Substantial response breadth was reportedly seen for spike-specific CD8+ and CD4+ T cells after vaccination.

Method: immunoSEQ multiplex PCR; TCRdb's copy keeps in-frame clones and lacks some. The sample includes over 400,000 clones, approximately 92% of them seen just once. The V call is TRBV7-2, the J call TRBJ2-3, with 12 bases lining up with TRBD2. The sequence came from a person aged 18-60 years who received the Ad26.COV2.S COVID-19 vaccine or a placebo. This specimen was peripheral blood, taken in a trial of Ad26.COV2.S vaccine versus placebo. This CDR3 is CASSLDLAGGRRDTQYF. The CDR3 coding sequence is TGTGCCAGCAGCTTAGATCTAGCGGGAGGGCGTCGAGATACGCAGTATTTT.